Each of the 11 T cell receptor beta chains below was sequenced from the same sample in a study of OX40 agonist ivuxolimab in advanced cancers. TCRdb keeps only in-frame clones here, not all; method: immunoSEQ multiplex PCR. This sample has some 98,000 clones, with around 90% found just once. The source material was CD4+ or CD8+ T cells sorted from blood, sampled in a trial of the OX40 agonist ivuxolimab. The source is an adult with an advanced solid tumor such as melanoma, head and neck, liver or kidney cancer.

As DNA, the CDR3 is TGTGCCAGCAGCTTGGGTGTCTGGGTTCAAGAGACCCAGTACTTC. Protein sequence: CASSLGVWVQETQYF. The chain employs TRBV5-5 and TRBJ2-5; D ambiguous. CDR3 size: 15 residues. CDR1 SGHKS and CDR2 YYEKEE come from the germline V gene (reference sequence). V was trimmed by 0 bases and J by 2 bases, leaving 11 bases between them.

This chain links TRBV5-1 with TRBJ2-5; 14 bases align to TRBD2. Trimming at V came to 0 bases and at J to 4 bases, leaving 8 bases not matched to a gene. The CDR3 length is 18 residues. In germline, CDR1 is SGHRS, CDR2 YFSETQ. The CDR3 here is CASSLAGTSGGIGETQYF. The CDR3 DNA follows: TGCGCCAGCAGCTTGGCCGGGACTAGCGGGGGCATTGGAGAGACCCAGTACTTC.

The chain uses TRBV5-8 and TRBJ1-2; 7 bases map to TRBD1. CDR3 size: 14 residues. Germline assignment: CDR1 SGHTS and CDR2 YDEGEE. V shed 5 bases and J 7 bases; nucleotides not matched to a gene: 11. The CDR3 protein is CASRGGQNPFGYTF. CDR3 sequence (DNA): TGTGCCAGCAGGGGGGGACAGAACCCTTTTGGCTACACCTTC. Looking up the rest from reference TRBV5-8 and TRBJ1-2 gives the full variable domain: EAGVTQSPTHLIKTRGQQATLRCSPISGHTSVYWYQQALGLGLQFLLWYDEGEERNRGNFPPRFSGRQFPNYSSELNVNALELEDSALYLCASRGGQNPFGYTFGSGTRLTVV.

The DNA for the CDR3 is TGTGCCAGCAGCAGCGTCACAGGGAACACCGGGGAGCTGTTTTTT. This codes for CASSSVTGNTGELFF. The rearrangement uses TRBV11-3 and TRBJ2-2; a possible D gene is TRBD1 (5 bases). Germline V CDR1 and CDR2: SGHNT, YENEEA. The CDR3 has 15 amino acids. Trimming left V 5 bases short and J 1 base short, with 11 bases between.

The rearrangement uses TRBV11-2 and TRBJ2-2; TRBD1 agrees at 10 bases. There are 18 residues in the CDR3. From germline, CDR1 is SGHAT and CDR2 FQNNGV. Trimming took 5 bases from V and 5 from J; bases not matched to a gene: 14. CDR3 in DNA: TGTGCCAGCAGCACAATCCCGAGCGGGACAGGGGAAACCGGGGAGCTGTTTTTT. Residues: CASSTIPSGTGETGELFF.

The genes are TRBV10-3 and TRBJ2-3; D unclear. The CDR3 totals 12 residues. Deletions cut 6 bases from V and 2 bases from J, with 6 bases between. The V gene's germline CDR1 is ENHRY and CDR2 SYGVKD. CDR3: CAIRETTDTQYF. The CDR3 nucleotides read TGTGCCATCAGGGAGACCACAGATACGCAGTATTTT.

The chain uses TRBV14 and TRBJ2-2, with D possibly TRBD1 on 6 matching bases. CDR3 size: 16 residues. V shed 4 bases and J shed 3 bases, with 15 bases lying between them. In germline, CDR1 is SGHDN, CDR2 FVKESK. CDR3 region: CASSRLRDTDTGELFF. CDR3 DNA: TGTGCCAGCAGCCGGCTTAGGGACACCGACACCGGGGAGCTGTTTTTT.

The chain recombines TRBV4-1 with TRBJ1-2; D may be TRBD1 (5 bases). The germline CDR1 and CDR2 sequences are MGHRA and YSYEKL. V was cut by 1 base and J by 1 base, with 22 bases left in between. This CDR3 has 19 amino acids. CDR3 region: CASSQAARASEDLNYGYTF. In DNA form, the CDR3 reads TGCGCCAGCAGCCAAGCCGCCAGGGCGTCGGAGGATCTTAACTATGGCTACACCTTC.

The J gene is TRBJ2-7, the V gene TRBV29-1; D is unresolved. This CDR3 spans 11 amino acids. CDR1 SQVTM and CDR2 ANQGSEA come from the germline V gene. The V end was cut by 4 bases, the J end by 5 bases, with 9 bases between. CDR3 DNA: TGCAGCGTTGGGCCCGGACACGAGCAGTACTTC. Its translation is CSVGPGHEQYF.

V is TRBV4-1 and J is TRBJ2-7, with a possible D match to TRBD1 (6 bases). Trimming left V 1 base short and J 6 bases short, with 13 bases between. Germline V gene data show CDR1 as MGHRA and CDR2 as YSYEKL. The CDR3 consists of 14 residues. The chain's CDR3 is CASSQAGDGLEQYF. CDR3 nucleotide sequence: TGCGCCAGCAGCCAAGCAGGGGACGGCCTCGAGCAGTACTTC.

The CDR3 coding sequence is TGCGCCAGCAGCGTGGGACTAGCGGGGGAGCAGTTCTTC. Residues: CASSVGLAGEQFF. This chain connects TRBV5-1 to TRBJ2-1; 13 bases fit TRBD2. CDR1 SGHRS and CDR2 YFSETQ come from the germline V gene. The CDR3 covers 13 residues. J was trimmed by 10 bases and V by 4 bases; bases with no gene match: 2.